This T cell receptor beta chain comes out of a study of T cell responses to AZD1222 COVID-19 vaccine. Trimming shortened V by 2 bases and J by 4 bases, and 23 bases separated the two germline ends. The germline V gene has CDR1 MDHEN and CDR2 SYDVKM. The CDR3 runs 18 residues. The protocol was immunoSEQ multiplex PCR, while the TCRdb copy is restricted to in-frame clones and leaves out a portion. Here the sample spans roughly 120,000 clones, around 85% being singletons. The chain uses TRBV28 and TRBJ2-5; D possibly uses TRBD1 or TRBD2 (5 bases each). Here the sequenced sample was peripheral blood, taken 28 days after the second AZD1222 dose. The sequence came from an adult who received the AZD1222 COVID-19 vaccine. CDR3: CASSLLPGNGRGRETQYF. The CDR3 DNA is TGTGCCAGCAGTTTACTCCCTGGCAATGGTCGGGGACGAGAGACCCAGTACTTC. The full variable domain, with the rest looked up from reference TRBV28 and TRBJ2-5, is DVKVTQSSRYLVKRTGEKVFLECVQDMDHENMFWYRQDPGLGLRLIYFSYDVKMKEKGDIPEGYSVSREKKERFSLILESASTNQTSMYLCASSLLPGNGRGRETQYFGPGTRLLVL.